This entry lists 6 T cell receptor beta chains sequenced from one sample in a study of molecular identifiers for immune sequencing clone quantification. A single record per CDR3 protein comes from TCRdb applying MiXCR to the PCR reads. The sample includes 88,000 or so distinct CDR3 sequences, 21% of them seen just once. The sequencing input was naive CD8+ T cells from blood, with Jurkat cell RNA spiked in. Subset reported: FACS-sorted CD8+CD4-CCR7+CD45RA+ naive T cells. Receptor source: a human donor in good health. Some libraries in this study had Jurkat cell RNA spiked in.

This clonotype has at least ten counts. The genes are TRBV30 and TRBJ2-7, with D perhaps TRBD2 (5 bases). Between the trimmed V and J ends, which lost 7 bases and 0 bases, there was a span of 19 bases. CDR3 length: 15 amino acids. CDR1 and CDR2 (germline): GTSNPN, SVGIG (reference sequence). DNA of the CDR3: TGTGCCTCGGAGGCCCCCCTGCGGAGCTCCTACGAGCAGTACTTC. This translates into CASEAPLRSSYEQYF.

This clonotype has at least ten counts. The V gene is TRBV7-2, the J gene TRBJ2-3; 8 nucleotides agree with TRBD2. The germline gives CDR1 SGHTA, CDR2 FQGNSA. The CDR3 spans 15 residues. Trimming took 4 bases from V and 1 from J; bases not matched to a gene: 4. The CDR3 region has the DNA TGTGCCAGCAGCTCCGGACTAGCTGGCACAGATACGCAGTATTTT. It yields the protein CASSSGLAGTDTQYF.

This clonotype was counted ten times or more. V is TRBV11-2 and J is TRBJ2-3; D might be TRBD1 (6 bases). The germline V and J ends were trimmed by 5 bases and 2 bases, with 14 bases remaining between them. The CDR3 length is 15 residues. The germline gives CDR1 SGHAT, CDR2 FQNNGV. CDR3 region: CASSLTGTYTDTQYF. The CDR3 DNA sequence: TGTGCCAGCAGCCTGACAGGAACCTACACAGATACGCAGTATTTT.

This clonotype was seen at least ten times. The gene calls are TRBV7-9 and TRBJ1-1; D uncertain. V was trimmed by 7 bases and J by 6 bases, leaving 21 bases between them. The CDR3 contains 15 residues. CDR1 and CDR2 (germline): SEHNR, FQNEAQ (reference sequence). The CDR3 bases are TGTGCCAGCACCCCCCCGGTTCACCAGATCGCTGAAGCTTTCTTT. Amino acid sequence: CASTPPVHQIAEAFF.

This clonotype was seen at least ten times. The gene calls are TRBV9 and TRBJ1-1, with D possibly matching TRBD1 (6 bases). The V and J ends lost 3 bases and 3 bases respectively, with 21 bases between them. CDR1 and CDR2 (germline): SGDLS, YYNGEE. The CDR3 has 17 residues. DNA for the CDR3: TGTGCCAGCAGCGCCCCAGGGGTCGGCGTGTGGGACACTGAAGCTTTCTTT. This codes for CASSAPGVGVWDTEAFF.

The gene calls are TRBV24-1 and TRBJ2-1; 7 nucleotides agree with TRBD1. This CDR3 spans 15 amino acids. From germline, CDR1 is KGHDR and CDR2 SFDVKD. V trimming: 6 bases; J trimming: 4 bases; junction bases outside the gene matches: 8. CDR3 protein: CATSHRGLLYNEQFF. CDR3 DNA: TGTGCCACCAGTCACAGGGGATTGCTATACAATGAGCAGTTCTTC.